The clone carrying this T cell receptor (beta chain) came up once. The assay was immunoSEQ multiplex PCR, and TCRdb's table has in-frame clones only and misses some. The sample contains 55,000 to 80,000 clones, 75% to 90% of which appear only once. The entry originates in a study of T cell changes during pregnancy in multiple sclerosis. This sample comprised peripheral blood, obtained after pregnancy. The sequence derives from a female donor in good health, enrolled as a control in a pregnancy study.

CDR3 region: CASSRTGRTEAFF. For the CDR3, the DNA is TGTGCCAGCAGCCGGACAGGGCGGACTGAAGCTTTCTTT. The V gene is TRBV9, the J gene TRBJ1-1, with 8 positions matching TRBD1. Losses at the gene ends were 4 bases for V and 5 bases for J; bases not matched to a gene: 4. This CDR3 has 13 amino acids. Germline CDR1 SGDLS, CDR2 YYNGEE.